A selection of T cell receptor beta chains follows, all from one sample in a study of cytotoxic CD8 clonotypes in ibrutinib-treated CLL. The protocol was immunoSEQ multiplex PCR, while the TCRdb copy is restricted to in-frame clones and leaves out a portion. The sample consists of approximately 130,000 clones, 80% to 85% of them appearing once. The source was PBMCs, collected after 24 months of ibrutinib treatment. These receptors originate from a human donor with chronic lymphocytic leukemia. Each CDR3 is given with its conserved first and last residue. A D gene is named only where the DNA matches it firmly. Clone size is stated in some rows and not others, as once, few, many or a class when expanded.

j_gene	len	v_gene	abundance	d_gene	CDR3nt	CDR3aa
TRBJ1-6	12	TRBV29-1	few	NA	TGCAGCGTTGGGACGGAGGATTCACCCCTCCACTTT	CSVGTEDSPLHF
TRBJ2-7	13	TRBV6-4	once	NA	TGTGCCAGCAGTGCGTCGACATTCCACGAGCAGTACTTC	CASSASTFHEQYF
TRBJ2-6	17	TRBV2	NA	TRBD1	TGTGCCAGCAGGGACCGGGACAGGGGTACTGGGGCCAACGTCCTGACTTTC	CASRDRDRGTGANVLTF
TRBJ2-3	16	TRBV4-2	NA	TRBD1	TGTGCCAGCAGCCATGTAACGACAGGGAATACAGATACGCAGTATTTT	CASSHVTTGNTDTQYF
TRBJ1-2	13	TRBV7-2	NA	TRBD1	TGTGCCAGCAGCTCGCGACAGGGGCCTGGCTACACCTTC	CASSSRQGPGYTF
TRBJ2-3	16	TRBV19	NA	NA	TGTGCCAGTAGTATAATGCCCCGACTAGTTTCAGATACGCAGTATTTT	CASSIMPRLVSDTQYF
TRBJ1-4	13	TRBV27	NA	NA	TGTGCCAGCAGTGGGGGGGCAAATGAAAAACTGTTTTTT	CASSGGANEKLFF
TRBJ2-1	14	TRBV5-1	NA	TRBD2	TGCGCCAGCACCCTAGCGGAATCCTACAATGAGCAGTTCTTC	CASTLAESYNEQFF
TRBJ1-4	14	TRBV10-3	few	NA	TGTGCCATCAGTGACCCAGACAGAAATGAAAAACTGTTTTTT	CAISDPDRNEKLFF
TRBJ1-2	10	TRBV6-5	NA	NA	TGTGCCAGCAGTTCCCATGGCTACACCTTC	CASSSHGYTF
TRBJ1-5	15	TRBV19	NA	NA	TGTGCCAGTAGTATGTCCCGGCGAGGCAATCAGCCCCAGCATTTT	CASSMSRRGNQPQHF
TRBJ2-5	16	TRBV15	once	TRBD1	TGTGCCACCAGCAGATATTCGACAGGGATAAGGGAGACCCAGTACTTC	CATSRYSTGIRETQYF
TRBJ2-5	14	TRBV5-6	NA	NA	TGTGCCAGCAGCCTGGGTGGGGTTGGGGAGACCCAGTACTTC	CASSLGGVGETQYF
TRBJ1-1	11	TRBV10-2	NA	NA	TGCGCCAGCAGGGCTTCCACTGAAGCTTTCTTT	CASRASTEAFF
TRBJ2-7	14	TRBV6-1	NA	NA	TGTGCCAGCAGTGAAGATGGCAGGGACTACGAGCAGTACTTC	CASSEDGRDYEQYF
TRBJ1-6	11	TRBV25-1	NA	NA	TGTGCCAGCAGTGCCGAGGGGGGGCTCCACTTT	CASSAEGGLHF
TRBJ2-7	15	TRBV7-2	NA	NA	TGTGCCAGCAGCTCCGGGGGGACAGGACCTTACGAGCAGTACTTC	CASSSGGTGPYEQYF
TRBJ2-7	13	TRBV6-6	NA	NA	TGTGCCAGCAGTTACTCCGAGACAGGTCCGCAGTACTTC	CASSYSETGPQYF